This note documents a single TCR beta chain sequence. What this receptor recognizes is not known. For every CD8+ T cell subset, approximately 300,000 cells were flow-sorted straight into RLT lysis buffer, and each subset was sorted in triplicate. To exclude memory contaminants, naive CD8+ T cells were stringently defined as CD45RO-CCR7+CD27+CD95-. Using standard density gradient centrifugation, peripheral blood mononuclear cells were isolated from buffy coats. A FACSAria III was used to flow-sort naive CD8+ T cells into CXCR3-negative and CXCR3-positive populations. Total RNA was extracted from sorted cells with an RNeasy Mini Kit. This specimen comes from a study of CXCR3-negative and CXCR3-positive naive CD8 T cells (dated by TCRdb to 2018 to 2020). Study-level background: About 150 million TRB reads were obtained in total, roughly 1.5 +/- 0.3 million reads per library. Data from 11 donors, pooled across two independent experiments, went into the diversity and physicochemical repertoire analyses. Naive subsets from five or six donors and memory cells from 3 donors were included in the TRBV-TRBJ cluster analysis.

Points the paper makes about the study in general: Comparably high repertoire diversity was found in both naive subsets, whereas much lower repertoire diversity was found in memory CD8+ T cells. Freshly isolated PBMCs were used for most assays because CXCR3 expression partially decreased after cryopreservation. Surface CD5, linked to self-reactivity in mice, was comparable between naive subsets; TCR interaction strength was therefore also inferred from TRB CDR3 physicochemical properties. TRBV-TRBJ usage was similar between naive CXCR3-negative and CXCR3-positive cells from the same donor, while memory cells showed distinct patterns. Compared with CXCR3-negative naive cells, CXCR3-positive naive cells had TRB CDR3s with higher hydrophobicity (lower Kidera factor 4), lower energy, and higher strength and volume indices.

Inclusive of the bounding cysteine and phenylalanine, the CDR3 is 14 residues long. Only the protein sequence is given. The reads were generated on a NextSeq 550. The Human TCR Profiling Kit (MiLaboratory) was used to make UMI-labeled 5' RACE TRB cDNA libraries. The full amount of extracted RNA was used for cDNA synthesis, and the full amount of resulting cDNA was used for PCR amplification. Libraries were prepared in parallel with an identical number of PCR cycles. On the study's bioinformatics: About 54,000 +/- 9,700 unique UMI-labeled TRB cDNA molecules per library were extracted with MIGEC and MiXCR, with at least two reads per UMI required. On average, each library contained approximately 40,000 +/- 10,000 functional in-frame TRB CDR3 nucleotide clonotypes without stop codons. After downsampling to 5000 UMI-labeled TRB molecules per sample, diversity metrics such as normalized Shannon-Wiener and Chao1 were calculated in VDJtools. VDJtools was used to calculate clonotype-size-weighted physicochemical properties of the central five CDR3 residues, namely interaction energy, strength, volume and Kidera factor 4. The reads went through TCRdb reprocessing, and each CDR3 protein sequence gets one entry with no DNA. TCRdb assigned the V and J calls; the authors' analysis was not used. The sample's own table lists 75,000 to 90,000 distinct CDR3 sequences. The top ten constitute 0.55% to 0.8% of the sample.

Source material: naive CXCR3+ CD8+ T cells from blood. Explained via the paper, the cell subset or site label denotes: CD45RO-CCR7+CD27+CD95- naive CD8+ T cells expressing CXCR3 (TNR3+). The V and J genes are TRBV21-1 and TRBJ1-5; TCRdb's assignment of TRBD1 cannot be checked, as there is no DNA. TRBV21-1 is termed a pseudogene. The clonotype was recovered from a human donor in good health. Some clones in this sample may be carry-over from other donors' samples. The CDR3 here reads CASSKGGAGQPQHF.